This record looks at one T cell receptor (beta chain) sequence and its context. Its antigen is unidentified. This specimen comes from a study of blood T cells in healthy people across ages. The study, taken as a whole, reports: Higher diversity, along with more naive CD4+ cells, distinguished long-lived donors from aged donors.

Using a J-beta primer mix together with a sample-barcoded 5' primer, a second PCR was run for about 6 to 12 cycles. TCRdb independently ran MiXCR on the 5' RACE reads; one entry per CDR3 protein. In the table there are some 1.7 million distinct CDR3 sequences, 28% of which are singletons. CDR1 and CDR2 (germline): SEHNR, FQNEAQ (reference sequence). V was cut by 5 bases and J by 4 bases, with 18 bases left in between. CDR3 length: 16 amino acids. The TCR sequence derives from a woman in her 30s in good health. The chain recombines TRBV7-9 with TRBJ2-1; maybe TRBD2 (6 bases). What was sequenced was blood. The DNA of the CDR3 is TGTGCCAGCAGCCCGACCGCGGACTATCCGTACAATGAGCAGTTCTTC. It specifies CASSPTADYPYNEQFF.